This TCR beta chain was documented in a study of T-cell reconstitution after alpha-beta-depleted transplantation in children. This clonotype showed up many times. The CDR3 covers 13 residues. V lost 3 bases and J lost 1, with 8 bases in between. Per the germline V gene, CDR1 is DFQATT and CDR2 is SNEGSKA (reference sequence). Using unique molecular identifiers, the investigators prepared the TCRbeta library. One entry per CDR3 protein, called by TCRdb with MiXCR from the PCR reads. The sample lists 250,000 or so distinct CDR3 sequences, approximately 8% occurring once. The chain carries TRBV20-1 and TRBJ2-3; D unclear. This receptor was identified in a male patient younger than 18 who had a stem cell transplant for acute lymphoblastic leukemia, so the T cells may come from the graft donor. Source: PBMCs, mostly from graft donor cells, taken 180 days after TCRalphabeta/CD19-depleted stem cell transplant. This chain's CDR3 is CSARAYGTDTQYF. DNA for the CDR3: TGCAGTGCTAGGGCTTACGGCACAGATACGCAGTATTTT.